A single sample gave rise to the 23 T cell receptor beta chains below, sequenced in a study of T cells in localized non-small cell lung cancer. Generated by immunoSEQ multiplex PCR, the TCRdb table keeps only in-frame clones and is missing some. Found here are around 91,000 clones, approximately 90% of them singletons; the top ten hold around 16%. Here the sequenced sample was peripheral blood, taken before any cancer treatment. The source is a man between 40 and 75 years old with stage I squamous cell lung carcinoma.

The chain is built from TRBV30 and TRBJ1-5, with 7 bases lining up with TRBD1. Trimming took 2 bases from V and 5 from J; bases not matched to a gene: 6. Per the germline V gene, CDR1 is GTSNPN and CDR2 is SVGIG (reference sequence). This CDR3 has 14 amino acids. The CDR3 DNA sequence: TGTGCCTGGAGTTTCTCCGGGACAGATCAGCCCCAGCATTTT. This codes for CAWSFSGTDQPQHF. Looking up the rest from reference TRBV30 and TRBJ1-5 gives the full variable domain: SQTIHQWPATLVQPVGSPLSLECTVEGTSNPNLYWYRQAAGRGLQLLFYSVGIGQISSEVPQNLSASRPQDRQFILSSKKLLLSDSGFYLCAWSFSGTDQPQHFGDGTRLSIL.

The chain couples TRBV10-3 to TRBJ2-2; the D gene is possibly TRBD1 (6 bases). Trimming pared 7 bases from V and 2 bases from J, leaving 11 bases between. The CDR3 is 14 residues long. Germline V gene data show CDR1 as ENHRY and CDR2 as SYGVKD. CDR3 protein: CAIKAQGNTGELFF. The CDR3 region has the DNA TGTGCCATCAAAGCACAGGGAAACACCGGGGAGCTGTTTTTT.

This clone has just one count. The chain combines TRBV6-9 with TRBJ2-7; D unclear. The CDR3 spans 15 residues. Trimming took 4 bases from V and 2 from J, leaving 15 bases between them. The germline gives CDR1 MNHGY, CDR2 SVAAGI. The CDR3 here is CASSSARPQPYEQYF. CDR3 in DNA: TGTGCCAGCAGTTCGGCCAGACCTCAGCCCTACGAGCAGTACTTC.

The chain has TRBV6-5 and TRBJ1-2, with D unresolved. The CDR3 totals 13 residues. Trimming took off 2 bases at V and 4 bases at J, with 8 bases between the two ends. In germline, CDR1 is MNHEY, CDR2 SVGAGI. The CDR3 DNA follows: TGTGCCAGCAGTTACCGGCAGCGCTATGGCTACACCTTC. Translated: CASSYRQRYGYTF.

The CDR3 region is CASSRQKNTEAFF. Written as DNA, the CDR3 is TGTGCCAGTAGTCGACAGAAAAACACTGAAGCTTTCTTT. The V and J genes are TRBV19 and TRBJ1-1; a weak D match, TRBD1 (5 bases). The germline V and J ends were trimmed by 5 bases and 2 bases, with 9 bases remaining between them. Germline V gene sequence: CDR1 LNHDA, CDR2 SQIVND (reference sequence). The CDR3 is made up of 13 amino acids. Filled out from reference TRBV19 and TRBJ1-1, the complete variable domain reads DGGITQSPKYLFRKEGQNVTLSCEQNLNHDAMYWYRQDPGQGLRLIYYSQIVNDFQKGDIAEGYSVSREKKESFPLTVTSAQKNPTAFYLCASSRQKNTEAFFGQGTRLTVV.

The chain joins TRBV19 to TRBJ2-1, with D perhaps TRBD1 (6 bases). CDR1 and CDR2 (germline): LNHDA, SQIVND (reference sequence). The CDR3 length is 14 residues. Deletions cut 1 base from V and 8 bases from J, with 12 bases between. CDR3 protein: CASSIGDNRDEQFF. The CDR3 region has the DNA TGTGCCAGTAGTATAGGGGACAATAGGGATGAGCAGTTCTTC.

The DNA of the CDR3 is TGTGCCAGAAGGGACGGGACAGGCTATGGCTACACCTTC. It yields the protein CARRDGTGYGYTF. This chain uses TRBV5-3 with TRBJ1-2; TRBD1 matches 8 bases. TRBV5-3 carries the ORF label, with uncertain function. The CDR3 length is 13 residues. V shed 5 bases and J 4 bases; nucleotides not matched to a gene: 4.

With regard to this clone: Germline and junction disagree at one end, which may indicate a read error. The rearrangement links TRBV11-1 to TRBJ2-7; 7 nucleotides match TRBD1. Germline V lookup: CDR1 SGHAT, CDR2 FQDESV (reference sequence). This CDR3 is 15 amino acids long. This chain's CDR3 is CASSSQGLPSDEQYF. The CDR3 DNA reads as TGTGCCAGCAGTTCACAGGGGCTACCCTCCGACGAGCAGTACTTC.

The chain joins TRBV5-1 to TRBJ1-1, with TRBD1 identical over 10 bases. CDR3 length: 15 residues. V gave up 1 base and J gave up 4 bases; unmatched junction bases: 4. Germline assignment: CDR1 SGHRS and CDR2 YFSETQ. The DNA of the CDR3 is TGCGCCAGCAGCTTGTCGGGACAGGGGAGCACTGAAGCTTTCTTT. Amino acid sequence: CASSLSGQGSTEAFF.

The chain employs TRBV6-1 and TRBJ1-1; 10 nucleotides agree with TRBD1. Germline CDR1 and CDR2: MNHNS and SASEGT. This CDR3 is 15 amino acids long. Germline trimming cut 6 bases from V and 1 base from J; bases unmatched to any gene: 5. CDR3 sequence (DNA): TGTGCCAGCAGGAGGACAGGGGGAGGGAACACTGAAGCTTTCTTT. Its translation: CASRRTGGGNTEAFF.

The chain links TRBV18 to TRBJ2-7; D unresolved. CDR1 KGHSH and CDR2 LQKENI come from the germline V gene. This CDR3 has 13 residues. Between the trimmed V and J ends, which lost 3 bases and 6 bases, there was a span of 12 bases. The CDR3 sequence: CASSPSPGPEQYF. The CDR3 DNA reads as TGTGCCAGCTCACCTTCTCCGGGCCCCGAGCAGTACTTC.

J is TRBJ1-1 and V is TRBV7-8; D is uncertain. The CDR3 loop spans 15 amino acids. Trimming pared 5 bases from V and 1 base from J, leaving 14 bases between. Per the germline V gene, CDR1 is SGHVS and CDR2 is FQNEAQ. For the CDR3, the DNA is TGTGCCAGCAGCCCGCGAACGTACTCGAACACTGAAGCTTTCTTT. Encoded protein: CASSPRTYSNTEAFF.

The CDR3, as DNA: TGTGCCAGCAGCCAAGATAATGGGGCAGCGACTGAAGCTTTCTTT. This translates into CASSQDNGAATEAFF. This chain links TRBV4-2 with TRBJ1-1; a weak D match, TRBD1 (5 bases). V lost 0 bases to trimming and J lost 5 bases, with 13 bases between them. There are 15 residues in the CDR3. Germline V gene sequence: CDR1 LGHNA, CDR2 YNFKEQ.

The chain is built from TRBV6-5 and TRBJ2-7; TRBD1 or TRBD2 may be the D gene (5 bases each). This CDR3 comprises 14 residues. Germline loops: CDR1 MNHEY, CDR2 SVGAGI. V was cut by 6 bases and J by 2 bases, with 14 bases left in between. The CDR3, as DNA: TGTGCCAGCAGCGTCCGGGACGGAGCCTACGAGCAGTACTTC. Protein product: CASSVRDGAYEQYF.

CDR3 region: CASSEWGIGEQFF. The CDR3 bases are TGCGCCAGCAGTGAATGGGGGATAGGGGAGCAGTTCTTC. This chain connects TRBV10-1 to TRBJ2-1; D is perhaps TRBD1 or TRBD2 (5 bases each). V was trimmed by 3 bases and J by 10 bases, leaving 13 bases between them. Germline CDR1 WNHNN, CDR2 SYGVQD (reference sequence). The CDR3 contains 13 residues.

The chain carries TRBV19 and TRBJ1-2, with 7 nucleotides matching TRBD1. V lost 8 bases and J lost 6; bases outside the gene matches: 12. The CDR3 has 14 residues. Germline V gene sequence: CDR1 LNHDA, CDR2 SQIVND (reference sequence). The CDR3 spells CASVRWGQTNGYTF. CDR3 nucleotide sequence: TGTGCCAGTGTCAGATGGGGACAGACAAATGGCTACACCTTC.

V gene TRBV4-1 combines with J gene TRBJ2-7, with 11 bases identical to TRBD2. This CDR3 comprises 16 residues. Germline assignment: CDR1 MGHRA and CDR2 YSYEKL. The J segment lost 0 bases and the V segment lost 4 bases, leaving 5 bases of the junction unmatched. The CDR3: CASSRLTSGDSYEQYF. CDR3 sequence (DNA): TGCGCCAGCAGCCGGCTGACTAGCGGGGACTCCTACGAGCAGTACTTC.

This chain connects TRBV5-5 to TRBJ1-1; D not resolved. Trimming removed 2 bases from V and 7 bases from J, with 6 bases in between. This CDR3 is built from 11 residues. CDR1 SGHKS and CDR2 YYEKEE come from the germline V gene (reference sequence). CDR3 residues: CASSFGIEAFF. The CDR3 region has the DNA TGTGCCAGCAGCTTCGGGATTGAAGCTTTCTTT.

This clone was seen once. The V and J genes are TRBV2 and TRBJ1-5; TRBD1 is a possible D gene (5 bases). Germline CDR1 SNHLY, CDR2 FYNNEI. The V end was cut by 7 bases, the J end by 0 bases, with 13 bases between. The CDR3 extends over 15 amino acids. The CDR3 region is CASKGARDSNQPQHF. In nucleotides, the CDR3 is TGTGCCAGCAAGGGAGCCAGGGATAGCAATCAGCCCCAGCATTTT.

The V gene is TRBV6-6, the J gene TRBJ2-1; tentatively, D is TRBD1 or TRBD2 (5 bases each). The V end was cut by 7 bases, the J end by 7 bases, with 14 bases between. The V gene's germline CDR1 is MNHNY and CDR2 SVGAGI (reference sequence). The CDR3 extends over 13 amino acids. CDR3 in DNA: TGTGCCAGCACCTCTTCGGGGCCAAATGAGCAGTTCTTC. This sequence encodes CASTSSGPNEQFF.

CDR3 amino acids: CAWSVAENTEAFF. The CDR3 coding sequence is TGTGCCTGGAGTGTTGCGGAGAACACTGAAGCTTTCTTT. The rearrangement links TRBV30 to TRBJ1-1, with D hard to call. CDR1 GTSNPN and CDR2 SVGIG come from the germline V gene (reference sequence). The CDR3 totals 13 residues. Trimming took off 0 bases at V and 1 base at J, with 6 bases between the two ends.

V usage is TRBV9 and J usage is TRBJ2-1; no clear D gene. Trimming took 0 bases from V and 2 from J, leaving 12 bases between them. The CDR3 contains 16 residues. The V gene's germline CDR1 is SGDLS and CDR2 YYNGEE. In nucleotides, the CDR3 is TGTGCCAGCAGCGTAGGGTCCAGGATGACCTACAATGAGCAGTTCTTC. Protein sequence: CASSVGSRMTYNEQFF.

DNA for the CDR3: TGTGCCAGCAGTTCATTGAGGACGGCCTTCGAGGGGGCCAACGTCCTGACTTTC. Its translation is CASSSLRTAFEGANVLTF. The chain uses TRBV28 and TRBJ2-6, with no clear D. V dropped 4 bases and J dropped 4 bases, with 20 bases sitting between them. This CDR3 is built from 18 residues. Germline V lookup: CDR1 MDHEN, CDR2 SYDVKM. Supplemented by reference TRBV28 and TRBJ2-6, the full variable domain reads DVKVTQSSRYLVKRTGEKVFLECVQDMDHENMFWYRQDPGLGLRLIYFSYDVKMKEKGDIPEGYSVSREKKERFSLILESASTNQTSMYLCASSSLRTAFEGANVLTFGAGSRLTVL.